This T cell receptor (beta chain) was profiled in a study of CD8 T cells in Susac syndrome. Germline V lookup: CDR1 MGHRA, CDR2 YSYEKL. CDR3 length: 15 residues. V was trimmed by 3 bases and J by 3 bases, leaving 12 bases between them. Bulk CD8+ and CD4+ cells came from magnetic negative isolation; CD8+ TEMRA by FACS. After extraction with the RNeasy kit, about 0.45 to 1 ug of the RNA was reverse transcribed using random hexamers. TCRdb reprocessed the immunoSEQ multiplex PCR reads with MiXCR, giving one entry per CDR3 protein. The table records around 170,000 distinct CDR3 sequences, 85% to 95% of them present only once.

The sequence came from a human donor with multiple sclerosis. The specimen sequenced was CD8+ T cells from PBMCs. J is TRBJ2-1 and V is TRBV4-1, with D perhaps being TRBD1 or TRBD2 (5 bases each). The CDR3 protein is CASSHLGTRYNEQFF. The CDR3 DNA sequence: TGCGCCAGCAGCCACCTGGGGACCCGCTACAATGAGCAGTTCTTC.